This entry describes one TCR beta chain. Its antigen is unidentified. The V end was cut by 5 bases, the J end by 4 bases, with 12 bases between. Germline CDR1 reads MGHDK; CDR2 reads SYGVNS. The CDR3 is made up of 14 amino acids. PCR employed 60 Vbeta and 13 Jbeta primers. Original data processing: About 9.9 million shared chains were among around 78 million unique TCR beta chains counted in a later analysis. The table came from immunoSEQ multiplex PCR; TCRdb's copy has only in-frame clones and leaves some out. The V and J calls and clone size were taken over from that table, and D and trimming were inferred from the DNA. The profile shows about 93,000 clones, 70% to 85% of them singletons. This specimen comes from a study of cytomegalovirus exposure and HLA in healthy donors. General study results and limits: Overall, roughly 150 TCR beta chains were annotated as cytomegalovirus-associated.

This receptor was taken from a man between 50 and 59 years old in good health and CMV-seronegative. Specimen: PBMCs. The V call is TRBV25-1, the J call TRBJ2-1; the D is unclear. CDR3 protein: CASSSPPGYNEQFF. CDR3 DNA: TGTGCCAGCAGTTCCCCCCCGGGTTACAATGAGCAGTTCTTC. The whole variable domain, filled in from reference TRBV25-1 and TRBJ2-1, reads EADIYQTPRYLVIGTGKKITLECSQTMGHDKMYWYQQDPGMELHLIHYSYGVNSTEKGDLSSESTVSRIRTEHFPLTLESARPSHTSQYLCASSSPPGYNEQFFGPGTRLTVL.